Each of the 12 T cell receptor beta chains below was sequenced from the same sample in a study of CD8 T cells in ankylosing spondylitis. Study-wide results and caveats: Seemingly distinctive of ankylosing spondylitis blood was a TCR beta motif formed by eight highly homologous variants.

What these receptors recognize is not known. TCRdb re-derived calls from the 5' RACE reads in MiXCR, one entry per CDR3 protein. The table records around 540,000 distinct CDR3 sequences, roughly 12% of them present only once. The specimen was blood, either unsorted or a sorted T cell fraction (not recorded which). The receptors derive from a male donor with ankylosing spondylitis.

In this sample, this clonotype turned up a few times. This chain connects TRBV25-1 to TRBJ1-6, with a possible D match to TRBD1 (5 bases). Germline loops: CDR1 MGHDK, CDR2 SYGVNS. V was shortened by 4 bases and J by 10 bases, with 14 bases between the two germline ends. The CDR3 length is 14 residues. For the CDR3, the DNA is TGTGCCAGCAGTGTCCAGGGCGGGGCCTCACCCCTCCACTTT. Protein: CASSVQGGASPLHF.

This clonotype was counted only a few times. The rearrangement joins TRBV12-3 or TRBV12-4 to TRBJ1-2; possibly TRBD1 for D (6 bases). The CDR3 has 13 residues. V lost 7 bases to trimming and J lost 5 bases, with 14 bases between them. The CDR3 loop is CASNQGSNYGYTF. CDR3 coding DNA: TGTGCCAGCAACCAGGGGTCCAATTATGGCTACACCTTC.

This chain connects TRBV7-2 to TRBJ2-5, with 12 bases aligning to TRBD1. Germline CDR1 and CDR2: SGHTA and FQGNSA. With 2 bases clipped from V and 7 bases from J, the junction kept 11 bases outside the gene matches. This CDR3 has 17 amino acids. In DNA, the CDR3 is TGTGCCAGCAGCTTATCTGGGACAGGGGGCCAGGATGTGACCCAGTACTTC. Its protein is CASSLSGTGGQDVTQYF.

The chain has TRBV2 and TRBJ1-5; a weak D match, TRBD1 (6 bases). CDR1 is SNHLY and CDR2 is FYNNEI in the germline V gene. The CDR3 spans 15 residues. The ends were cut back, 4 bases at V and 4 bases at J, with 14 bases in the middle. CDR3 sequence (DNA): TGTGCCAGCAGTGTTGGGGGGCTCCAAAATCAGCCCCAGCATTTT. This sequence encodes CASSVGGLQNQPQHF.

This clonotype was found once. The genes are TRBV20-1 and TRBJ2-2; weak D call: TRBD1 (6 bases). CDR3 size: 11 residues. Between the trimmed V and J ends, which lost 6 bases and 7 bases, there was a span of 9 bases. In germline, CDR1 is DFQATT, CDR2 SNEGSKA (reference sequence). The CDR3 sequence is CSARGGGELFF. Written as DNA, the CDR3 is TGCAGTGCCCGAGGGGGCGGGGAGCTGTTTTTT.

V usage is TRBV20-1 and J usage is TRBJ2-3; 12 positions match TRBD2. Looked up from germline, CDR1 is DFQATT and CDR2 is SNEGSKA (reference sequence). Trimming cost V 2 bases and J 0 bases; bases outside gene matches: 6. This CDR3 has 17 amino acids. This CDR3 is CSARSGTSGFSTDTQYF. CDR3 coding DNA: TGCAGTGCTAGATCTGGGACTAGCGGGTTTAGCACAGATACGCAGTATTTT.

This clonotype appeared a few times. The J gene is TRBJ2-5, the V gene TRBV7-2, with D perhaps TRBD1 (5 bases). This CDR3 region has 14 residues. V was clipped by 2 bases and J by 3 bases, with 10 bases between them. The germline gives CDR1 SGHTA, CDR2 FQGNSA. CDR3 protein: CASSLQGPEETQYF. CDR3 in DNA: TGTGCCAGCAGCTTACAGGGTCCGGAAGAGACCCAGTACTTC.

This chain uses TRBV6-5 with TRBJ2-1; 10 bases line up with TRBD2. The CDR3 sequence is 16 residues long. The V segment lost 2 bases and the J segment 8 bases; nucleotides outside the gene matches: 9. Germline-derived CDR1 and CDR2 are MNHEY and SVGAGI. This chain's CDR3 is CASSYGLAERGDEQFF. The CDR3 DNA reads as TGTGCCAGCAGTTACGGACTAGCGGAGCGGGGCGATGAGCAGTTCTTC.

The V gene is TRBV12-3 or TRBV12-4, the J gene TRBJ2-5; the D is unclear. The CDR3 is made up of 13 amino acids. Trimming stripped 2 bases from V and 5 bases from J, with 9 bases between. CDR3 nucleotides: TGTGCCAGCAGTTTATTACGTGGCGAGACCCAGTACTTC. This codes for CASSLLRGETQYF.

In this sample, this clonotype turned up a few times. This sequence joins TRBV5-1 and TRBJ2-3; D gene uncertain. CDR1 and CDR2 from the germline V gene are SGHRS and YFSETQ. V lost 0 bases, J lost 5 bases, and 10 bases lay in between. The CDR3 covers 14 residues. The CDR3 DNA reads as TGCGCCAGCAGCTTGGGCCAGAATCTAGATACGCAGTATTTT. Translation: CASSLGQNLDTQYF.

V usage is TRBV20-1 and J usage is TRBJ2-5; D is unresolved. The CDR3 consists of 12 residues. Trimming took 3 bases from V and 9 from J, leaving 14 bases between them. CDR1 is DFQATT, CDR2 SNEGSKA, per germline (reference sequence). CDR3 coding DNA: TGCAGTGCTAGGGTAGCCCGACGGGCCCAGTACTTC. As protein: CSARVARRAQYF.

The chain employs TRBV7-6 and TRBJ2-2, with D unclear. Germline V gives CDR1 SGHVS, CDR2 FNYEAQ. V was shortened by 2 bases and J by 6 bases, with 7 bases between the two germline ends. CDR3 length equals 13 residues. The CDR3 protein is CASSLSSSGELFF. In DNA form, the CDR3 reads TGTGCCAGCAGCTTAAGTAGCTCCGGGGAGCTGTTTTTT. The complete variable domain, with remaining parts taken from reference TRBV7-6 and TRBJ2-2, reads GAGVSQSPRYKVTKRGQDVALRCDPISGHVSLYWYRQALGQGPEFLTYFNYEAQQDKSGLPNDRFSAERPEGSISTLTIQRTEQRDSAMYRCASSLSSSGELFFGEGSRLTVL.